The subject of this entry is one T cell receptor (beta chain). Antigen specificity is unknown. The assay was immunoSEQ multiplex PCR, and TCRdb's table has in-frame clones only and misses some. The sample has 30,000 or so clones, about 90% seen once. The sample comes from a study of T cells after posttransplantation cyclophosphamide. Study conclusions and caveats: Tissue-infiltrating T cells from skin or gut overlapped little with blood T cells. Later blood repertoires were often dominated by clones from the donor CD8+ memory compartment. TRB clonality was highly associated with recipient CMV seropositivity and reactivation.

The receptor was isolated from a woman between 40 and 50 years old with a blood cancer, CMV-positive, and with a related stem cell donor. Sequencing was performed on PBMCs.

For the CDR3, the DNA is TGTGCCAGCAGTTATGGCAGAAGCGAGCAGTACTTC. As protein: CASSYGRSEQYF. The V call is TRBV6-1, the J call TRBJ2-7; the D is unclear. V was shortened by 5 bases and J by 6 bases, with 11 bases between the two germline ends. Per the germline V gene, CDR1 is MNHNS and CDR2 is SASEGT. The CDR3 consists of 12 residues.